The 17 T cell receptor beta chains reported below all come from one sample, sequenced in a study of OX40 agonist ivuxolimab in advanced cancers. Library method: the immunoSEQ multiplex PCR assay. TCRdb carries this immuneACCESS record with in-frame sequences only. Its versions omit some clonotypes, under half of them owing to an unresolved V gene in the studies checked, with the rest unexplained. This sample lists fewer than 90,000 clones; around 88% were detected once. The ten largest account for about 2.1% of the sample. Here the sequenced sample was CD4+ or CD8+ T cells sorted from blood, taken in a trial of the OX40 agonist ivuxolimab. The receptors here all came from an adult with an advanced solid tumor such as melanoma, head and neck, liver or kidney cancer.

V usage is TRBV18 and J usage is TRBJ2-4, with TRBD1 matching 9 bases. The CDR3 runs to 15 residues. CDR1 and CDR2 (germline): KGHSH, LQKENI. Germline trimming cut 4 bases from V and 6 bases from J; bases unmatched to any gene: 7. CDR3 in amino acids: CASSRTQGAGNIQYF. The CDR3, as DNA: TGTGCCAGCTCACGTACACAGGGGGCAGGAAACATTCAGTACTTC.

This chain joins TRBV5-1 and TRBJ2-3; 11 positions agree with TRBD2. With 4 bases clipped from V and 5 bases from J, the junction kept 3 bases outside the gene matches. Germline loops: CDR1 SGHRS, CDR2 YFSETQ. The length of the CDR3 is 14 residues. CDR3 coding DNA: TGCGCCAGCAGCGTAGCGGGAGGGAGAGATACGCAGTATTTT. This codes for CASSVAGGRDTQYF.

The V and J genes are TRBV5-4 and TRBJ2-5, with 7 bases lining up with TRBD2. Trimming cost V 8 bases and J 5 bases; bases outside gene matches: 6. The CDR3 extends over 12 amino acids. Germline V lookup: CDR1 SGHNT, CDR2 YYREEE (reference sequence). CDR3 residues: CASQKAGETQYF. For the CDR3, the DNA is TGTGCCAGTCAAAAAGCGGGGGAGACCCAGTACTTC.

This chain uses TRBV5-8 with TRBJ1-2, with 7 bases identical to TRBD1. CDR1 is SGHTS and CDR2 is YDEGEE in the germline V gene. The CDR3 sequence is 15 residues long. V lost 4 bases, J lost 2 bases, and 8 bases stayed unmatched. The CDR3 sequence is CASSMGQTRNYGYTF. CDR3 in DNA: TGTGCCAGCAGCATGGGACAGACCCGAAACTATGGCTACACCTTC. Combining the CDR3 with reference TRBV5-8 and TRBJ1-2 gives the whole variable domain EAGVTQSPTHLIKTRGQQATLRCSPISGHTSVYWYQQALGLGLQFLLWYDEGEERNRGNFPPRFSGRQFPNYSSELNVNALELEDSALYLCASSMGQTRNYGYTFGSGTRLTVV.

The chain is built from TRBV5-1 and TRBJ1-1; TRBD1 is a possible D gene (5 bases). The CDR3 is 15 residues long. Deletions cut 0 bases from V and 4 bases from J, with 13 bases between. Germline V lookup: CDR1 SGHRS, CDR2 YFSETQ. CDR3: CASSLDTLGTTEAFF. In DNA, the CDR3 is TGCGCCAGCAGCTTGGACACGCTGGGGACCACTGAAGCTTTCTTT.

This chain links TRBV5-4 with TRBJ1-2; unclear D gene. CDR3 size: 12 residues. Germline V CDR1 and CDR2: SGHNT, YYREEE (reference sequence). Trimming left V 2 bases short and J 6 bases short, with 8 bases between. The CDR3 DNA follows: TGTGCCAGCAGCTTTGGTCGGGATGGCTACACCTTC. Translated, it gives CASSFGRDGYTF.

V and J are TRBV6-1 and TRBJ1-1; 8 bases map to TRBD1. Germline-derived CDR1 and CDR2 are MNHNS and SASEGT. The length of the CDR3 is 12 residues. V shed 8 bases, J shed 2 bases, and the junction held 1 base outside the gene matches. The CDR3 reads CASQGANTEAFF. The DNA of the CDR3 is TGTGCCAGCCAGGGGGCAAACACTGAAGCTTTCTTT.

The genes are TRBV27 and TRBJ1-5; D may be TRBD1 (6 bases). The V gene's germline CDR1 is MNHEY and CDR2 SMNVEV (reference sequence). The CDR3 runs 16 residues. Trimming stripped 2 bases from V and 2 bases from J, with 13 bases between. CDR3 nucleotides: TGTGCCAGCAGTTTAGAGTACAGGGCTGGCAATCAGCCCCAGCATTTT. It yields the protein CASSLEYRAGNQPQHF.

The V and J genes are TRBV4-3 and TRBJ1-2; D is undetermined. Germline-derived CDR1 and CDR2 are LGHNA and YSLEER. The CDR3 covers 15 residues. Deletions cut 4 bases from V and 0 bases from J, with 12 bases between. The CDR3 DNA reads as TGCGCCAGCAGCCCCCGACTGCTAGCTAACTATGGCTACACCTTC. Translating it yields CASSPRLLANYGYTF.

The chain combines TRBV19 with TRBJ2-2; 8 bases fit TRBD1. With V trimmed by 4 bases and J by 7 bases, 8 bases remained unmatched. In germline, CDR1 is LNHDA, CDR2 SQIVND (reference sequence). This CDR3 has 15 residues. CDR3 loop: CASSRTGTGNGELFF. In DNA form, the CDR3 reads TGTGCCAGTAGTAGGACAGGGACAGGAAACGGGGAGCTGTTTTTT.

The chain uses TRBV1 and TRBJ2-7; TRBD1, the table's D call, lacks a check against the DNA. TRBV1 is a documented pseudogene. The CDR3 is 19 amino acids. CDR3 residues: CTSSHPYRGRPQLTYEQYF. For the CDR3, the DNA is TGCACCAGCAGCCATCCCTACAGGGGGCGACCCCAATTAACTTACGAGCAGTACTTC.

This sequence joins TRBV30 and TRBJ1-1, with no clear D. CDR1 is GTSNPN and CDR2 is SVGIG in the germline V gene (reference sequence). This CDR3 spans 13 amino acids. Trimming cost V 3 bases and J 3 bases, with 11 bases left between them. The CDR3 DNA reads as TGTGCCTGGAGAAAAGGACTCTACACTGAAGCTTTCTTT. Its translation is CAWRKGLYTEAFF.

The V and J genes are TRBV6-4 and TRBJ1-1; unclear D gene. This CDR3 has 15 residues. Germline CDR1 and CDR2: MRHNA and SNTAGT. Trimming stripped 2 bases from V and 4 bases from J, with 14 bases between. The chain's CDR3 is CASSDKAGGSTEAFF. DNA for the CDR3: TGTGCCAGCAGTGACAAGGCAGGTGGGAGCACTGAAGCTTTCTTT.

The chain employs TRBV18 and TRBJ1-1, with 7 bases lining up with TRBD1. Germline CDR1 reads KGHSH; CDR2 reads LQKENI. The CDR3 sequence is 15 residues long. Trimming took 4 bases from V and 4 from J; bases not matched to a gene: 9. In DNA, the CDR3 is TGTGCCAGCTCACTCAATTTACAGGGGCCCACTGAAGCTTTCTTT. As protein: CASSLNLQGPTEAFF.

The V and J genes are TRBV5-4 and TRBJ2-5; 8 bases match TRBD1. V trimming: 4 bases; J trimming: 4 bases; junction bases outside the gene matches: 6. The CDR3 has 14 residues. In germline, CDR1 is SGHNT, CDR2 YYREEE (reference sequence). The CDR3 sequence is CASSRTGKSETQYF. The CDR3 nucleotides are TGTGCCAGCAGCCGGACAGGGAAGTCAGAGACCCAGTACTTC.

The J gene is TRBJ2-2, the V gene TRBV7-6; possibly TRBD2 for D (7 bases). The germline V and J ends were trimmed by 3 bases and 2 bases, with 13 bases remaining between them. The CDR3 sequence is 16 residues long. Germline CDR1 is SGHVS and CDR2 is FNYEAQ. CDR3 in amino acids: CASSLVGGLNTGELFF. The CDR3 DNA follows: TGTGCCAGCAGCTTGGTGGGGGGGCTTAACACCGGGGAGCTGTTTTTT.

This sequence joins TRBV5-1 and TRBJ2-5; D possibly matches TRBD1 or TRBD2 (5 bases each). The germline V gene has CDR1 SGHRS and CDR2 YFSETQ. V was shortened by 4 bases and J by 4 bases, with 14 bases between the two germline ends. The CDR3 consists of 14 residues. This CDR3 is CASSPGTLIETQYF. CDR3 in DNA: TGCGCCAGCAGCCCCGGGACGTTAATAGAGACCCAGTACTTC. The variable domain in full, with the rest retrieved from reference TRBV5-1 and TRBJ2-5, is KAGVTQTPRYLIKTRGQQVTLSCSPISGHRSVSWYQQTPGQGLQFLFEYFSETQRNKGNFPGRFSGRQFSNSRSEMNVSTLELGDSALYLCASSPGTLIETQYFGPGTRLLVL.